These 32 T cell receptor beta chains share one sample of origin, sequenced in a study of preoperative IRX-2 immunotherapy in early breast cancer. Treatment denoted: preoperative locoregional IRX-2 cytokine immunotherapy. The repertoire was sequenced with immunoSEQ multiplex PCR; TCRdb's copy has only in-frame clones and lacks some. The sample has some 19,000 clones, 85% seen once. Sequencing was performed on lymph node tissue, taken after IRX-2 immunotherapy. These TCRs come from a human donor with breast cancer.

This clone was seen more than once but under ten times. This chain joins TRBV11-3 and TRBJ2-6, with 11 bases that match TRBD1. CDR3 length equals 17 residues. V lost 3 bases, J lost 1 base, and 2 bases stayed unmatched. Germline V gene data show CDR1 as SGHNT and CDR2 as YENEEA. DNA for the CDR3: TGTGCCAGCAGCTTTGGGACAGGGGGGTCTGGGGCCAACGTCCTGACTTTC. As protein: CASSFGTGGSGANVLTF. Full variable domain (outside the CDR3, taken from reference TRBV11-3 and TRBJ2-6): EAGVVQSPRYKIIEKKQPVAFWCNPISGHNTLYWYLQNLGQGPELLIRYENEEAVDDSQLPKDRFSAERLKGVDSTLKIQPAELGDSAVYLCASSFGTGGSGANVLTFGAGSRLTVL.

The V gene is TRBV29-1, the J gene TRBJ1-5; TRBD1 aligns across 10 bases. The CDR3 is 14 residues long. J gave up 8 bases and V 5 bases, and 9 bases lay outside the gene matches. CDR1 and CDR2 (germline): SQVTM, ANQGSEA. CDR3 region: CSVSSGTGDKPQHF. In DNA form, the CDR3 reads TGCAGCGTTTCATCCGGGACAGGGGACAAGCCCCAGCATTTT.

V and J are TRBV12-5 and TRBJ2-1, with 10 bases identical to TRBD2. This CDR3 comprises 14 residues. Germline CDR1 reads LGHNT; CDR2 reads FRNRAP. The CDR3 DNA reads as TGTGCCAGCAAAATAGGGACTAGCGACAATGAGCAGTTCTTC. Protein product: CASKIGTSDNEQFF.

The genes are TRBV6-8 and TRBJ1-5; TRBD1 aligns across 8 bases. In germline, CDR1 is MNHGY, CDR2 SAAAGT. The ends lost 0 bases at V and 7 bases at J; junction bases unmatched: 8. This CDR3 contains 16 residues. This CDR3 reads CASSYSNQGARQPQHF. The DNA for the CDR3 is TGTGCCAGCAGTTACTCGAACCAGGGGGCGAGGCAGCCCCAGCATTTT.

The rearrangement links TRBV10-2 to TRBJ2-3; 7 nucleotides align to TRBD1. V shed 9 bases, J shed 5 bases, and the junction held 11 bases outside the gene matches. CDR3 length equals 14 residues. CDR1 and CDR2 from the germline V gene are WSHSY and SAAADI. The CDR3 sequence is CASWSDRAGDTQYF. The CDR3 DNA sequence: TGCGCCAGTTGGAGCGACAGGGCGGGAGATACGCAGTATTTT.

In this sample, this clone turned up once. The chain has TRBV19 and TRBJ2-3, with 8 bases fitting TRBD1. Trimming removed 3 bases from V and 1 base from J; junction bases left unmatched: 3. Germline-derived CDR1 and CDR2 are LNHDA and SQIVND (reference sequence). This CDR3 has 15 residues. The chain's CDR3 is CASSIGDRRTDTQYF. The CDR3 DNA reads as TGTGCCAGTAGTATTGGGGACAGGCGCACAGATACGCAGTATTTT.

In regard to this clone: At one boundary the junction diverges from the germline segment, which might be a read error. The chain carries TRBV10-3 and TRBJ2-3; no firm D call. Germline CDR1 is ENHRY and CDR2 is SYGVKD. There are 13 residues in the CDR3. For the CDR3, the DNA is TGTGCCAGCAGTGGGTCCCCTCGCGATACGCAGTATTTT. It yields the protein CASSGSPRDTQYF.

On this clone itself: A junction boundary mismatches the germline segment, possibly from a read error. The rearrangement uses TRBV6-8 and TRBJ1-1; D not resolved. This CDR3 is built from 15 residues. Germline assignment: CDR1 MNHGY and CDR2 SAAAGT. For the CDR3, the DNA is TGTGCCAGCAGTTTATCCCAAGATAGGAACGCTGAAGCTTTCTTT. It yields the protein CASSLSQDRNAEAFF.

J is TRBJ2-1 and V is TRBV2, with 7 bases identical to TRBD1. V was clipped by 6 bases and J by 2 bases; unmatched bases: 10. The CDR3 loop spans 16 amino acids. Germline CDR1 reads SNHLY; CDR2 reads FYNNEI. The chain's CDR3 is CASSQTRTGAYNEQFF. DNA of the CDR3: TGTGCCAGCAGCCAAACGCGGACAGGAGCCTACAATGAGCAGTTCTTC.

The chain links TRBV18 to TRBJ2-3; the D gene is possibly TRBD1 (5 bases). V lost 6 bases, J lost 3 bases, and 16 bases lay in between. Germline CDR1 KGHSH, CDR2 LQKENI. This CDR3 region has 15 residues. In nucleotides, the CDR3 is TGTGCCAGCTCTCCAGACCCACAGGTAACAGATACGCAGTATTTT. It specifies CASSPDPQVTDTQYF. The entire variable domain, with the rest obtained from reference TRBV18 and TRBJ2-3, is as follows: NAGVMQNPRHLVRRRGQEARLRCSPMKGHSHVYWYRQLPEEGLKFMVYLQKENIIDESGMPKERFSAEFPKEGPSILRIQQVVRGDSAAYFCASSPDPQVTDTQYFGPGTRLTVL.

The chain combines TRBV1 with TRBJ1-2. TRBV1 is a documented pseudogene. This CDR3 is built from 15 residues. The CDR3 reads CASSQVPWQSYGYTF. The CDR3 coding sequence is TGCGCCAGCAGCCAAGTGCCGTGGCAGAGCTATGGCTACACCTTC.

This chain uses TRBV11-3 with TRBJ2-5; the D call may be TRBD1 or TRBD2 (5 bases each). This CDR3 region has 15 residues. Trimming removed 0 bases from V and 3 bases from J, with 11 bases in between. The germline V gene has CDR1 SGHNT and CDR2 YENEEA. This CDR3 reads CASSLERGRKETQYF. CDR3 DNA sequence: TGTGCCAGCAGCTTAGAACGGGGACGGAAAGAGACCCAGTACTTC.

This clone has a handful of counts. This chain uses TRBV18 with TRBJ1-6, with D possibly being TRBD1 (5 bases). Germline CDR1 is KGHSH and CDR2 is LQKENI. The CDR3 contains 13 residues. Trimming pared 4 bases from V and 10 bases from J, leaving 11 bases between. The CDR3 coding sequence is TGTGCCAGCTCACAAATACAGGACTCACCCCTCCACTTT. Translation: CASSQIQDSPLHF. The entire variable domain, with the rest obtained from reference TRBV18 and TRBJ1-6, is as follows: NAGVMQNPRHLVRRRGQEARLRCSPMKGHSHVYWYRQLPEEGLKFMVYLQKENIIDESGMPKERFSAEFPKEGPSILRIQQVVRGDSAAYFCASSQIQDSPLHFGNGTRLTVT.

This sequence joins TRBV6-8 and TRBJ2-7, with D possibly called TRBD1 or TRBD2 (6 bases each). The V and J ends lost 10 bases and 3 bases respectively, with 22 bases between them. Germline V gene lookup returns CDR1 MNHGY and CDR2 SAAAGT. The CDR3 is 15 residues long. The CDR3 spells CAINPSGAANYEQYF. In DNA, the CDR3 is TGTGCCATCAACCCCTCGGGGGCGGCCAACTACGAGCAGTACTTC.

The chain has TRBV19 and TRBJ2-5, with TRBD1 identical over 8 bases. V lost 7 bases, J lost 1 base, and 2 bases stayed unmatched. The CDR3 spans 13 residues. CDR1 and CDR2 from the germline V gene are LNHDA and SQIVND (reference sequence). The CDR3 here is CASNDRGQETQYF. The CDR3 DNA reads as TGTGCCAGTAATGACAGGGGCCAAGAGACCCAGTACTTC.

V usage is TRBV16 and J usage is TRBJ1-6, with 8 bases fitting TRBD1. After removal of 0 bases from V and 10 bases from J, the junction contained 5 bases not matched to a gene. This CDR3 region has 15 residues. Germline CDR1 and CDR2: KGHSY and FQNENV. The chain's CDR3 is CASSQSSGGRSPLHF. CDR3 DNA: TGTGCCAGCAGCCAATCCTCAGGGGGCAGGTCACCCCTCCACTTT.

The V and J genes are TRBV10-3 and TRBJ2-2, with D possibly being TRBD1 (5 bases). V was trimmed by 2 bases and J by 4 bases, leaving 5 bases between them. Germline-derived CDR1 and CDR2 are ENHRY and SYGVKD. The CDR3 consists of 13 residues. Written as DNA, the CDR3 is TGTGCCATCAGTGAGAGGGGCACCGGGGAGCTGTTTTTT. It yields the protein CAISERGTGELFF.

V is TRBV12-5 and J is TRBJ2-1; 10 bases agree with TRBD2. This CDR3 has 15 residues. V shed 8 bases and J 6 bases; nucleotides not matched to a gene: 10. CDR1 and CDR2 from the germline V gene are LGHNT and FRNRAP. The CDR3 nucleotides are TGTGCTAGTAACCCTAGCGGGAGTATAGGCAATGAGCAGTTCTTC. Protein: CASNPSGSIGNEQFF.

Comment on this clone: Its ends do not fully match the called genes, so a read error is possible. This chain uses TRBV6-8 with TRBJ2-7, with TRBD2 identical over 9 bases. Germline-derived CDR1 and CDR2 are MNHGY and SAAAGT. This CDR3 contains 16 residues. CDR3 nucleotides: TGTGCCATCAGTGGGGATAGCGGGAGAGTCTCCTACGAGCAGTACTTC. Translation gives CAISGDSGRVSYEQYF.

This sequence joins TRBV30 and TRBJ1-6; 7 positions match TRBD1. The germline V gene has CDR1 GTSNPN and CDR2 SVGIG (reference sequence). V gave up 5 bases and J gave up 7 bases; unmatched junction bases: 11. The CDR3 is 15 residues long. Written as DNA, the CDR3 is TGTGCCTGGGTTGCCCTCACAGGGGTCAATTCACCCCTCCACTTT. Protein: CAWVALTGVNSPLHF.

In the case of this clone: The read ends early, 6 residues before the CDR3 in TCRdb reaches its end. This rearrangement joins TRBV11-3 to TRBJ2-7. The CDR3 spans 15 residues. CDR1 is SGHNT and CDR2 is YENEEA in the germline V gene. Partial CDR3 DNA: TGTGCCAGCAGCTTAGGCGGACCGACT. Its translation is CASSLGGPT. The whole CDR3 region reads CASSLGGPTGYEQYF. The full variable domain, with the rest looked up from reference TRBV11-3 and TRBJ2-7, is EAGVVQSPRYKIIEKKQPVAFWCNPISGHNTLYWYLQNLGQGPELLIRYENEEAVDDSQLPKDRFSAERLKGVDSTLKIQPAELGDSAVYLCASSLGGPTGYEQYFGPGTRLTVT.

The CDR3 spells CASSLRLGDEQFF. The CDR3 nucleotides are TGTGCCTCTTCCCTCCGGCTAGGAGATGAGCAGTTCTTC. This chain uses TRBV10-3 with TRBJ2-1, with no clear D. Germline V CDR1 and CDR2: ENHRY, SYGVKD. V was cut by 11 bases and J by 8 bases, with 19 bases left in between. This CDR3 comprises 13 residues.

The rearrangement uses TRBV6-8 and TRBJ1-5; D is possibly TRBD1 (5 bases). The V end was cut by 5 bases, the J end by 0 bases, with 8 bases between. From germline, CDR1 is MNHGY and CDR2 SAAAGT. This CDR3 has 14 amino acids. CDR3 sequence reads: CASSKTVSNQPQHF. In DNA, the CDR3 is TGTGCCAGCAGTAAGACAGTTAGCAATCAGCCCCAGCATTTT.

The chain joins TRBV19 to TRBJ2-7, with D possibly being TRBD1 (8 bases). Trimming shortened V by 6 bases and J by 4 bases, and 16 bases separated the two germline ends. CDR1 LNHDA and CDR2 SQIVND come from the germline V gene (reference sequence). The CDR3 totals 14 residues. The CDR3 bases are TGTGCCAGTAGCGCAGCGGGACAGGCATACGAGCAGTACTTC. It yields the protein CASSAAGQAYEQYF. Together with reference TRBV19 and TRBJ2-7, the CDR3 gives the full variable domain: DGGITQSPKYLFRKEGQNVTLSCEQNLNHDAMYWYRQDPGQGLRLIYYSQIVNDFQKGDIAEGYSVSREKKESFPLTVTSAQKNPTAFYLCASSAAGQAYEQYFGPGTRLTVT.

The J gene is TRBJ1-5, the V gene TRBV19; D gene ambiguous. The CDR3 contains 14 residues. Trimming shortened V by 3 bases and J by 3 bases, and 9 bases separated the two germline ends. Germline-derived CDR1 and CDR2 are LNHDA and SQIVND (reference sequence). The CDR3 DNA reads TGTGCCAGTAGTATTAGGACGGACAATCAGCCCCAGCATTTT. Residues: CASSIRTDNQPQHF.

This sequence joins TRBV29-1 and TRBJ2-5; D not resolved. This CDR3 is 12 amino acids long. Germline V CDR1 and CDR2: SQVTM, ANQGSEA. V was clipped by 3 bases and J by 5 bases, with 10 bases between them. CDR3 loop: CSVEGRVETQYF. The DNA of the CDR3 is TGCAGCGTTGAGGGTCGGGTGGAGACCCAGTACTTC. Filled out from reference TRBV29-1 and TRBJ2-5, the complete variable domain reads SAVISQKPSRDICQRGTSLTIQCQVDSQVTMMFWYRQQPGQSLTLIATANQGSEATYESGFVIDKFPISRPNLTFSTLTVSNMSPEDSSIYLCSVEGRVETQYFGPGTRLLVL.

DNA for the CDR3: TGTGCCAGCAGCCAAGGATGGACGGGGACTTATGGCTACACCTTC. As protein: CASSQGWTGTYGYTF. The gene calls are TRBV14 and TRBJ1-2, with D possibly matching TRBD1 (5 bases). Trimming cost V 1 base and J 5 bases, with 14 bases left between them. Germline-derived CDR1 and CDR2 are SGHDN and FVKESK. CDR3 length equals 15 residues.

This rearrangement joins TRBV10-1 to TRBJ2-1, with D unclear. V lost 7 bases and J lost 3, with 10 bases in between. This CDR3 contains 13 residues. Germline V lookup: CDR1 WNHNN, CDR2 SYGVQD (reference sequence). The CDR3 nucleotides read TGCGCCAGCAAACCATCAGGCTACAATGAGCAGTTCTTC. It is translated as CASKPSGYNEQFF.

This chain uses TRBV14 with TRBJ2-1; TRBD2 aligns across 10 bases. The CDR3 runs to 16 residues. CDR1 and CDR2 (germline): SGHDN, FVKESK. V gave up 5 bases and J gave up 6 bases; unmatched junction bases: 10. The CDR3 region is CASSTQRGGILNEQFF. The CDR3 coding sequence is TGTGCCAGCAGCACACAGCGGGGGGGAATTCTCAATGAGCAGTTCTTC.

In DNA form, the CDR3 reads TGTGCCAGCAGCTTCGGGGGGGTCTCCTACGAGCAGTACTTC. Its translation: CASSFGGVSYEQYF. V usage is TRBV11-3 and J usage is TRBJ2-7; TRBD2 matches at 8 bases. The germline V gene encodes CDR1 SGHNT and CDR2 YENEEA. V was pared by 3 bases and J by 0 bases, with 1 base of the junction left unmatched. The CDR3 runs to 14 residues. The full variable domain, with the rest looked up from reference TRBV11-3 and TRBJ2-7, is EAGVVQSPRYKIIEKKQPVAFWCNPISGHNTLYWYLQNLGQGPELLIRYENEEAVDDSQLPKDRFSAERLKGVDSTLKIQPAELGDSAVYLCASSFGGVSYEQYFGPGTRLTVT.

This rearrangement joins TRBV11-3 to TRBJ1-4; unclear D gene. Trimming pared 6 bases from V and 4 bases from J, leaving 15 bases between. The CDR3 loop spans 15 amino acids. CDR1 is SGHNT, CDR2 YENEEA, per germline. The CDR3 here is CASRSARSSNEKLFF. The DNA of the CDR3 is TGTGCCAGCAGGTCGGCACGGAGTAGTAATGAAAAACTGTTTTTT.

The gene calls are TRBV12-5 and TRBJ1-1; the D gene is possibly TRBD1 (6 bases). Germline lookup yields CDR1 LGHNT and CDR2 FRNRAP. The CDR3 runs to 11 residues. Here the CDR3 DNA reads TGTGCCAGCACCCTCAGGGGTGAAGCTTTCTTT. Translating it yields CASTLRGEAFF.